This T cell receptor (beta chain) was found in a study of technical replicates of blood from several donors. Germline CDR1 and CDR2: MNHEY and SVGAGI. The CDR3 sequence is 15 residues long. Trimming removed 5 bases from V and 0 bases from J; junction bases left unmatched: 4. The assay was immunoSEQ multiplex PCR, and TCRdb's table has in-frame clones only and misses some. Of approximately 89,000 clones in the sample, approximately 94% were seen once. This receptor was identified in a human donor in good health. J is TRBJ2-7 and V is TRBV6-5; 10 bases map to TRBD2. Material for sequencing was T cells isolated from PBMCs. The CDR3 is CASSRLAGPSYEQYF. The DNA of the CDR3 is TGTGCCAGCAGTCGACTAGCGGGTCCCTCCTACGAGCAGTACTTC.